One sample yielded the 25 T cell receptor beta chains listed below, sequenced in a study of radiation and T cells in renal cell carcinoma. Method: immunoSEQ multiplex PCR; TCRdb's copy keeps in-frame clones and lacks some. This sample yields approximately 140,000 clones, of which less than 90% are seen a single time; 20% to 25% belongs to the top ten. Time point defined: baseline pretreatment blood. The sample's treatment: 15 Gy SBRT to primary tumor, nephrectomy 4 weeks later. The sample here was blood, taken from a patient whose treatment included radiotherapy and nephrectomy. The receptors stem from a woman aged 45-59 years with renal cell carcinoma.

This chain connects TRBV7-2 to TRBJ1-4, with no clear D. Germline V CDR1 and CDR2: SGHTA, FQGNSA. V gave up 5 bases and J gave up 2 bases, with 12 bases separating them. The CDR3 is 15 residues long. CDR3 region: CASSTRGGTNEKLFF. CDR3 DNA sequence: TGTGCCAGCAGCACTAGAGGAGGGACTAATGAAAAACTGTTTTTT.

V is TRBV7-2 and J is TRBJ2-7; D may be TRBD1 or TRBD2 (5 bases each). Germline CDR1 reads SGHTA; CDR2 reads FQGNSA. CDR3 length: 14 amino acids. The V and J ends lost 5 bases and 3 bases respectively, with 14 bases between them. The CDR3 loop reads CASSHLGAIYEQYF. DNA of the CDR3: TGTGCCAGCAGCCACCTCGGGGCCATCTACGAGCAGTACTTC.

The chain carries TRBV7-9 and TRBJ2-7, with 8 bases matching TRBD2. V gave up 7 bases and J gave up 2 bases; unmatched junction bases: 10. The CDR3 extends over 15 amino acids. CDR1 and CDR2 (germline): SEHNR, FQNEAQ (reference sequence). For the CDR3, the DNA is TGTGCCAGCACTCCCGGTGCGCGGGGGGCCTACGAGCAGTACTTC. This encodes CASTPGARGAYEQYF. Full variable domain (remainder filled in from reference TRBV7-9 and TRBJ2-7): DTGVSQNPRHKITKRGQNVTFRCDPISEHNRLYWYRQTLGQGPEFLTYFQNEAQLEKSRLLSDRFSAERPKGSFSTLEIQRTEQGDSAMYLCASTPGARGAYEQYFGPGTRLTVT.

This clone has a single count. The V call is TRBV19, the J call TRBJ2-7; the match to TRBD1 covers 10 bases. CDR1 and CDR2 (germline): LNHDA, SQIVND (reference sequence). The CDR3 extends over 14 amino acids. The V gene end was trimmed by 6 bases and the J gene end by 0 bases; junction bases not matched to a gene: 2. Here the CDR3 DNA reads TGTGCCAGTAGACGGACAGGGGGCTCCTACGAGCAGTACTTC. Encoded protein: CASRRTGGSYEQYF.

This rearrangement joins TRBV6-5 to TRBJ1-5; no definite D call. CDR3 length: 14 residues. The V gene's germline CDR1 is MNHEY and CDR2 SVGAGI. Trimming pared 4 bases from V and 6 bases from J, leaving 13 bases between. CDR3 amino acids: CASSFGESGQPQHF. CDR3 coding DNA: TGTGCCAGCAGTTTCGGGGAATCGGGTCAGCCCCAGCATTTT.

This clone was seen only a few times. J is TRBJ1-1 and V is TRBV10-1; D gene ambiguous. The CDR3 runs to 15 residues. Trimming removed 0 bases at V and 0 bases at J, with 8 bases between. CDR1 WNHNN and CDR2 SYGVQD come from the germline V gene (reference sequence). As DNA, the CDR3 is TGCGCCAGCAGTGAGTCGGGCGAGATGAACACTGAAGCTTTCTTT. Translating it yields CASSESGEMNTEAFF.

The chain recombines TRBV9 with TRBJ2-1; 7 bases align to TRBD2. CDR1 is SGDLS, CDR2 YYNGEE, per germline. This CDR3 comprises 16 residues. The junction had 8 bases not matched to a gene; V was cut back by 0 bases and J by 5 bases. The CDR3 DNA reads as TGTGCCAGCAGCGTAGTGTCCAGCGGGGACCACAATGAGCAGTTCTTC. It encodes CASSVVSSGDHNEQFF.

This clone was counted between two and nine times. J is TRBJ1-1 and V is TRBV9; no firm D call. The germline V and J ends were trimmed by 1 base and 1 base, with 8 bases remaining between them. This CDR3 has 14 amino acids. Germline CDR1 reads SGDLS; CDR2 reads YYNGEE. The CDR3 loop reads CASSVSLENTEAFF. The CDR3 DNA sequence: TGTGCCAGCAGCGTATCTCTCGAGAACACTGAAGCTTTCTTT. Looking up the rest from reference TRBV9 and TRBJ1-1 gives the full variable domain: DSGVTQTPKHLITATGQRVTLRCSPRSGDLSVYWYQQSLDQGLQFLIQYYNGEERAKGNILERFSAQQFPDLHSELNLSSLELGDSALYFCASSVSLENTEAFFGQGTRLTVV.

This rearrangement joins TRBV5-1 to TRBJ1-6; 10 nucleotides line up with TRBD1. CDR1 SGHRS and CDR2 YFSETQ come from the germline V gene. This CDR3 is 18 amino acids long. Trimming cost V 3 bases and J 9 bases; bases outside gene matches: 15. The CDR3 sequence is CASSSDGTGANPPSPLHF. CDR3 DNA: TGCGCCAGCAGCTCGGATGGGACAGGGGCAAATCCTCCTTCACCCCTCCACTTT.

In nucleotides, the CDR3 is TGTGCCACCAGCACGATACGACTAGCCGGCAATGAGCAGTTCTTC. Its translation: CATSTIRLAGNEQFF. The chain joins TRBV15 to TRBJ2-1; 7 positions agree with TRBD2. V gave up 4 bases and J gave up 6 bases; unmatched junction bases: 9. The CDR3 sequence is 15 residues long. Germline values: CDR1 LNHNV, CDR2 YYDKDF (reference sequence).

The V gene is TRBV6-1, the J gene TRBJ2-7, with 10 bases identical to TRBD1. This CDR3 has 13 residues. CDR1 and CDR2 from the germline V gene are MNHNS and SASEGT. V was clipped by 7 bases and J by 3 bases; unmatched bases: 3. The DNA of the CDR3 is TGTGCCAGCACGGGACAGGGGCGCTACGAGCAGTACTTC. This encodes CASTGQGRYEQYF.

The genes are TRBV19 and TRBJ2-3, with 9 bases matching TRBD1. J was trimmed by 4 bases and V by 11 bases; bases with no gene match: 7. The CDR3 is 13 amino acids. The V gene's germline CDR1 is LNHDA and CDR2 SQIVND (reference sequence). CDR3 in amino acids: CAVGQGRADTQYF. Here the CDR3 DNA reads TGTGCCGTGGGACAGGGAAGGGCAGATACGCAGTATTTT.

This clone was observed a few times. The gene calls are TRBV2 and TRBJ1-4, with D perhaps matching TRBD1 (6 bases). The CDR3 sequence is 15 residues long. Trimming removed 6 bases from V and 7 bases from J, with 18 bases in between. Germline CDR1 and CDR2: SNHLY and FYNNEI. CDR3 in DNA: TGTGCCAGCAGCCTAGATGGACAGACGGGTGAAAAACTGTTTTTT. It specifies CASSLDGQTGEKLFF.

The V and J genes are TRBV7-2 and TRBJ1-2; the D gene is possibly TRBD1 (6 bases). V was cut by 5 bases and J by 7 bases, with 11 bases left in between. Germline CDR1 SGHTA, CDR2 FQGNSA. This CDR3 region has 12 residues. Here the CDR3 reads CASSPGQSGYTF. Written as DNA, the CDR3 is TGTGCCAGCAGCCCCGGACAGAGTGGCTACACCTTC. Full variable domain (missing parts from reference TRBV7-2 and TRBJ1-2): GAGVSQSPSNKVTEKGKDVELRCDPISGHTALYWYRQSLGQGLEFLIYFQGNSAPDKSGLPSDRFSAERTGGSVSTLTIQRTQQEDSAVYLCASSPGQSGYTFGSGTRLTVV.

The V and J genes are TRBV6-7 and TRBJ2-1; 8 bases fit TRBD2. TRBV6-7 is sorted into the ORF group, with uncertain function. The CDR3 consists of 17 residues. The junction had 11 bases not matched to a gene; V was cut back by 2 bases and J by 5 bases. CDR3 DNA sequence: TGTGCCAGCAGTTACCCAGTGAGCGGGGGAAACGACAATGAGCAGTTCTTC. Translated, it gives CASSYPVSGGNDNEQFF.

V is TRBV5-4 and J is TRBJ2-7; D is unclear. CDR1 and CDR2 (germline): SGHNT, YYREEE (reference sequence). The V end lost 8 bases, the J end lost 2 bases, and 17 bases lay between the germline ends. CDR3 length: 14 amino acids. The CDR3 protein is CASHSPSAPYEQYF. CDR3 sequence (DNA): TGTGCCAGTCACTCTCCCTCGGCACCCTACGAGCAGTACTTC.

This clone has only one observation. The chain's CDR3 is CASSLYRDDGYTF. The CDR3 bases are TGTGCCAGCAGTTTATACAGGGATGACGGCTACACCTTC. The V and J genes are TRBV2 and TRBJ1-2, with D possibly matching TRBD1 (6 bases). Trimming shortened V by 5 bases and J by 8 bases, and 15 bases separated the two germline ends. CDR1 and CDR2 from the germline V gene are SNHLY and FYNNEI. The CDR3 is 13 amino acids.

The rearrangement links TRBV5-5 to TRBJ2-3, with D perhaps matching TRBD2 (5 bases). Trimming stripped 3 bases from V and 5 bases from J, with 7 bases between. There are 12 residues in the CDR3. Germline CDR1 SGHKS, CDR2 YYEKEE (reference sequence). CDR3 amino acids: CASSSAGDTQYF. CDR3 bases: TGTGCCAGCAGCTCGGCGGGAGATACGCAGTATTTT. Looking up the rest from reference TRBV5-5 and TRBJ2-3 gives the full variable domain: DAGVTQSPTHLIKTRGQQVTLRCSPISGHKSVSWYQQVLGQGPQFIFQYYEKEERGRGNFPDRFSARQFPNYSSELNVNALLLGDSALYLCASSSAGDTQYFGPGTRLTVL.

The chain carries TRBV7-2 and TRBJ1-1, with 9 bases that match TRBD1. Germline V gene data show CDR1 as SGHTA and CDR2 as FQGNSA. The CDR3 is made up of 14 amino acids. The V and J ends lost 3 bases and 6 bases, in that order; junction bases with no gene match: 5. In DNA, the CDR3 is TGTGCCAGCAGCTTCGTTGGACAGGGGTCTGAAGCTTTCTTT. It codes for CASSFVGQGSEAFF.

The chain couples TRBV7-2 to TRBJ1-3; D possibly corresponds to TRBD1 (5 bases). Germline lookup yields CDR1 SGHTA and CDR2 FQGNSA. Trimming shortened V by 7 bases and J by 3 bases, and 13 bases separated the two germline ends. The CDR3 is 14 residues long. The CDR3 loop reads CASTKLTDGNTIYF. CDR3 coding DNA: TGTGCCAGCACCAAGTTGACAGATGGAAACACCATATATTTT.

The chain employs TRBV29-1 and TRBJ2-5; 8 bases are shared with TRBD2. Germline V lookup: CDR1 SQVTM, CDR2 ANQGSEA. V lost 4 bases, J lost 7 bases, and 5 bases stayed unmatched. CDR3 length equals 12 residues. The CDR3 DNA reads as TGCAGCGTTGGAGCGGGAGAGGGGACCCAGTACTTC. Translated: CSVGAGEGTQYF.

J is TRBJ1-2 and V is TRBV10-3; no clear D. CDR3 size: 13 residues. Trimming removed 6 bases at V and 1 base at J, with 9 bases between. CDR1 is ENHRY, CDR2 SYGVKD, per germline. The DNA for the CDR3 is TGTGCCATCAGGGAGGACCTTAACTATGGCTACACCTTC. Encoded protein: CAIREDLNYGYTF.

The gene calls are TRBV5-1 and TRBJ2-7; no firm D call. V lost 0 bases to trimming and J lost 6 bases, with 4 bases between them. In germline, CDR1 is SGHRS, CDR2 YFSETQ. CDR3 length: 11 amino acids. CDR3 region: CASSLASEQYF. For the CDR3, the DNA is TGCGCCAGCAGCTTGGCCTCCGAGCAGTACTTC.

This chain uses TRBV9 with TRBJ2-7; possible D gene TRBD1, 6 bases. The germline gives CDR1 SGDLS, CDR2 YYNGEE. V was shortened by 3 bases and J by 3 bases, with 19 bases between the two germline ends. The length of the CDR3 is 16 residues. The CDR3 DNA is TGTGCCAGCAGCGCCGTACAGGGTTCCCCTAACTACGAGCAGTACTTC. Translating gives CASSAVQGSPNYEQYF.

The sample holds one count of this clone. CDR3 protein: CASSLVEGTTYEQYF. CDR3 coding DNA: TGCGCCAGCAGCTTGGTAGAGGGGACTACCTACGAGCAGTACTTC. The chain links TRBV5-1 to TRBJ2-7; 7 nucleotides agree with TRBD2. J was trimmed by 2 bases and V by 0 bases; bases with no gene match: 5. Germline V gene data show CDR1 as SGHRS and CDR2 as YFSETQ. The CDR3 extends over 15 amino acids.